A selection of T cell receptor beta chains follows, all from one sample in a study of lymphopenia after photon versus proton radiotherapy. Profiled with immunoSEQ multiplex PCR; TCRdb holds only in-frame clones, not every one. The sample yields roughly 41,000 clones, about 83% seen once. Sample: peripheral blood, taken from a patient treated with photon-based radiotherapy. The receptors come from a man aged 50 or older with gastric cancer. Both conserved end residues are trimmed from each CDR3. The order of the fields is CDR3 protein, V gene.

ASSYTWTSGGREQY TRBV28
ASRATGRGQANEQF TRBV14
ASSLAGGSSEQY TRBV19
ASSQETANTGELF TRBV4-2
ASSGRENQPQH TRBV25-1
ASSSQGNTEAF TRBV7-9
ASSPTDGQGGEQY TRBV18
ASRPGLAGSYEQY TRBV6-6
SVEGTGDNEKLF TRBV29-1
ASSPLAASTDTQY TRBV18
ASSSGTGGTYGYT TRBV27
SAATGANTEAF TRBV29-1
ASSYDPGSYNEQF TRBV6-6
ASSLSLGSGGNTIY TRBV7-9
ASSDSGQGTDTQY TRBV6-4
ASSETTSNTGELF TRBV2
ASSVGDYEQY TRBV9
ASSLRAGNQPQH TRBV27
ASSLVGREVYNEQF TRBV7-6
ASSLYQGGTEAF TRBV27
ASRGLASNNEQF TRBV19
SAGQSYGYT TRBV29-1
ASSERAGNQPQH TRBV6-1
ASSQRDTSTGANVLT TRBV4-1
ASSLDRRLSNTEAF TRBV11-2
ASSLDRETQY TRBV5-1
ASSLQGNTIY TRBV7-2
ASSLGTSGSRGYNEQF TRBV11-3
ASSTRDRGASYGYT TRBV19
ASSLNRGGELF TRBV27
ASSFQGYNQPQH TRBV5-8
ASRQTEYNEKLF TRBV6-5
ASRGTSGISEQY TRBV2
ASSRDSWYGYT TRBV6-5
ASSDRTGGRAGTGELF TRBV10-1
ARGLAGQGVYNEQF TRBV7-4
ASSVDRGQFLNTEAF TRBV6-1
ASSAQGIGQPQH TRBV10-2
ASSAGLAYEQY TRBV7-2
ASSLEGLADHEQY TRBV5-4
ASSLDQTTARQF TRBV11-3
ASSPRGQYSNQPQH TRBV5-8
ASSQDPGANTEAF TRBV14
ASSVATEGFEQY TRBV9
ASSLTAGYNEQF TRBV9
ASSPAFSEQY TRBV7-9
ASRFLGGELF TRBV28
ASSLNSGGTDTQY TRBV7-2
ASSSGQNTGELF TRBV7-6
ASSLVKGSTDTQY TRBV7-2
ASSICLIQGAQY TRBV21-1
ASSPRESSGNTIY TRBV18